These 3 T cell receptor beta chains came from one sample sequenced in a study of OX40 agonist ivuxolimab in advanced cancers. Produced via immunoSEQ multiplex PCR; TCRdb's table is partial and in-frame only. The sample has 84,000 or so clones, approximately 90% seen once. Here the sequenced sample was CD4+ or CD8+ T cells sorted from blood, taken in a trial of the OX40 agonist ivuxolimab. Receptor source: an adult with an advanced solid tumor such as melanoma, head and neck, liver or kidney cancer.

The rearrangement joins TRBV6-5 to TRBJ1-1; D gene uncertain. The CDR3 is 12 residues long. Germline V lookup: CDR1 MNHEY, CDR2 SVGAGI. Trimming pared 7 bases from V and 0 bases from J, leaving 6 bases between. CDR3 sequence (DNA): TGTGCCAGCAACCGGGTGAACACTGAAGCTTTCTTT. It encodes CASNRVNTEAFF.

This clone has a single count. This chain links TRBV7-2 with TRBJ2-7; TRBD2 is a possible D gene (5 bases). Between the trimmed V and J ends, which lost 6 bases and 3 bases, there was a span of 15 bases. This CDR3 is 14 amino acids long. Germline-derived CDR1 and CDR2 are SGHTA and FQGNSA. The CDR3 nucleotides are TGTGCCAGCAGTGCTGGTCGGGAAGACTACGAGCAGTACTTC. Protein sequence: CASSAGREDYEQYF.

The chain joins TRBV18 to TRBJ1-2; possible D gene TRBD1, 5 bases. The CDR3 sequence is 14 residues long. Germline lookup yields CDR1 KGHSH and CDR2 LQKENI. The ends were cut back, 0 bases at V and 3 bases at J, with 8 bases in the middle. The CDR3 sequence: CASSPPGGDYGYTF. The CDR3 bases are TGTGCCAGCTCACCACCGGGGGGAGACTATGGCTACACCTTC.